The 24 T cell receptor beta chains below were found in one sample sequenced in a study of T cell clonotyping in hematopoietic cell transplantation. Generated by immunoSEQ multiplex PCR, the TCRdb table keeps only in-frame clones and is missing some. Among some 9,900 clones listed, 60% to 85% were seen once. The sequenced sample was PBMCs, obtained 30 days after allogeneic stem cell transplant. The receptors originated from a female patient in her forties or fifties who had an allogeneic stem cell transplant from a related donor, so T cells may come from the graft donor. Some clones in this sample may be carry-over from other donors' samples.

CDR3 sequence reads: CASSSTDTQYF. The DNA for the CDR3 is TGTGCCAGCAGCTCTACAGATACGCAGTATTTT. The chain joins TRBV5-4 to TRBJ2-3, with unresolved D. Germline CDR1 reads SGHNT; CDR2 reads YYREEE (reference sequence). There are 11 residues in the CDR3. Trimming shortened V by 3 bases and J by 3 bases, and 2 bases separated the two germline ends.

The rearrangement joins TRBV20-1 to TRBJ2-3; D gene uncertain. Per germline, CDR1 DFQATT and CDR2 SNEGSKA (reference sequence). The CDR3 runs 11 residues. The V and J ends lost 0 bases and 13 bases respectively, with 11 bases between them. In DNA form, the CDR3 reads TGCAGTGCTAGAGACCCTGCCCTCGAGTATTTT. This sequence encodes CSARDPALEYF.

The V call is TRBV7-2, the J call TRBJ2-7, with D possibly TRBD1 on 6 matching bases. Trimming removed 5 bases from V and 3 bases from J, with 17 bases in between. CDR1 SGHTA and CDR2 FQGNSA come from the germline V gene. The CDR3 spans 15 residues. CDR3 amino acids: CASSREGGLGYEQYF. The CDR3 nucleotides are TGTGCCAGCAGCCGGGAAGGGGGATTAGGCTACGAGCAGTACTTC.

This clone was detected a few times. The chain carries TRBV4-2 and TRBJ2-2; weak D call: TRBD2 (6 bases). This CDR3 is 15 amino acids long. Trimming left V 5 bases short and J 1 base short, with 11 bases between. CDR1 and CDR2 (germline): LGHNA, YNFKEQ. The CDR3 bases are TGTGCCAGCAGCTTGGGAGCGGGGAACACCGGGGAGCTGTTTTTT. This gives the protein CASSLGAGNTGELFF.

The chain couples TRBV10-3 to TRBJ1-4; 7 positions agree with TRBD1. Germline CDR1 reads ENHRY; CDR2 reads SYGVKD. Losses at the gene ends were 4 bases for V and 8 bases for J; bases not matched to a gene: 4. The CDR3 runs 13 residues. The CDR3 region is CAISGDSLEKLFF. Here the CDR3 DNA reads TGTGCCATCAGTGGGGACAGCCTCGAAAAACTGTTTTTT.

In its sample, this clone was seen once. This chain uses TRBV21-1 with TRBJ2-1; the D call TRBD2 from the table was never checked on the DNA. TRBV21-1 is deemed a pseudogene. The CDR3 covers 15 residues. The CDR3 is CASSTPGPGVREQFF. The CDR3 nucleotides are TGTGCCAGCAGCACACCGGGCCCCGGGGTCAGGGAGCAGTTCTTC.

J is TRBJ1-2 and V is TRBV28; D is perhaps TRBD1 (6 bases). CDR3 length equals 14 residues. V lost 6 bases to trimming and J lost 4 bases, with 15 bases between them. Per the germline V gene, CDR1 is MDHEN and CDR2 is SYDVKM. In nucleotides, the CDR3 is TGTGCCAGCAGAAAACAGGGCGGGGGCTATGGCTACACCTTC. Residues: CASRKQGGGYGYTF.

The chain has TRBV11-2 and TRBJ2-3, with D uncertain. Trimming stripped 6 bases from V and 1 base from J, with 8 bases between. CDR3 length: 13 residues. Per germline, CDR1 SGHAT and CDR2 FQNNGV. CDR3 nucleotide sequence: TGTGCCAGCAGTCCCGATGGCACAGATACGCAGTATTTT. Its translation is CASSPDGTDTQYF.

The chain employs TRBV12-5 and TRBJ2-7; 7 nucleotides align to TRBD1. The CDR3 extends over 14 amino acids. Germline assignment: CDR1 LGHNT and CDR2 FRNRAP. V was clipped by 6 bases and J by 1 base; unmatched bases: 6. The chain's CDR3 is CASGRDSSSYEQYF. DNA of the CDR3: TGTGCTAGTGGACGGGACAGCTCGTCCTACGAGCAGTACTTC.

The CDR3 sequence: CAWESSGSYEQYF. The CDR3 nucleotides are TGTGCCTGGGAGTCTAGCGGATCCTACGAGCAGTACTTC. V usage is TRBV30 and J usage is TRBJ2-7; 7 nucleotides agree with TRBD2. J lost 1 base, V lost 5 bases, and 5 bases had no gene match. The germline V gene has CDR1 GTSNPN and CDR2 SVGIG (reference sequence). The CDR3 spans 13 residues. The variable domain in full, with the rest retrieved from reference TRBV30 and TRBJ2-7, is SQTIHQWPATLVQPVGSPLSLECTVEGTSNPNLYWYRQAAGRGLQLLFYSVGIGQISSEVPQNLSASRPQDRQFILSSKKLLLSDSGFYLCAWESSGSYEQYFGPGTRLTVT.

This clone was seen just once. The chain combines TRBV18 with TRBJ1-2; D may be TRBD1 (5 bases). CDR1 and CDR2 (germline): KGHSH, LQKENI. The CDR3 contains 14 residues. With 2 bases removed from V and 3 bases from J, the gap between germline ends came to 10 bases. Here the CDR3 reads CASSPARGDYGYTF. As DNA, the CDR3 is TGTGCCAGCTCACCAGCTAGGGGAGACTATGGCTACACCTTC.

The rearrangement joins TRBV6-1 to TRBJ1-2; TRBD1 agrees at 9 bases. The CDR3 is 15 residues long. V lost 2 bases and J lost 3; bases outside the gene matches: 4. The germline CDR1 and CDR2 sequences are MNHNS and SASEGT. The CDR3 DNA reads as TGTGCCAGCAGTGAACACAGGGGGCACGACTATGGCTACACCTTC. It codes for CASSEHRGHDYGYTF.

The V call is TRBV6-1, the J call TRBJ2-2; TRBD2 matches 8 bases. Germline V gives CDR1 MNHNS, CDR2 SASEGT. The J segment lost 0 bases and the V segment lost 10 bases, leaving 7 bases of the junction unmatched. This CDR3 spans 15 amino acids. The CDR3: CATRGGRANTGELFF. The CDR3 DNA is TGTGCCACCCGGGGGGGGAGGGCGAACACCGGGGAGCTGTTTTTT.

Points on this clone: A junction boundary mismatches the germline segment, possibly from a read error. The chain couples TRBV5-4 to TRBJ1-1; D not resolved. Germline loops: CDR1 SGHNT, CDR2 YYREEE (reference sequence). The CDR3 runs to 12 residues. CDR3 sequence reads: CASSQTELEAFF. The DNA of the CDR3 is TGTGCCAGCAGCCAAACGGAACTTGAAGCTTTTTTT.

The V gene is TRBV5-1, the J gene TRBJ2-4; D perhaps matches TRBD1 (8 bases). Trimming removed 1 base from V and 0 bases from J, with 23 bases in between. The germline V gene encodes CDR1 SGHRS and CDR2 YFSETQ. The CDR3 extends over 20 amino acids. This CDR3 is CASSLRTQTGGGVAKNIQYF. CDR3 in DNA: TGCGCCAGCAGCTTGAGGACACAAACAGGGGGGGGTGTAGCCAAAAACATTCAGTACTTC.

V is TRBV6-1 and J is TRBJ1-2; a weak D match, TRBD1 (6 bases). CDR1 MNHNS and CDR2 SASEGT come from the germline V gene. The V and J ends lost 1 base and 6 bases respectively, with 15 bases between them. The CDR3 has 15 residues. Here the CDR3 reads CASSEGRGATHGYTF. The DNA for the CDR3 is TGTGCCAGCAGTGAAGGTCGGGGGGCGACCCATGGCTACACCTTC.

V and J are TRBV4-2 and TRBJ2-3, with D maybe TRBD1 (8 bases). The CDR3 consists of 14 residues. The germline V gene has CDR1 LGHNA and CDR2 YNFKEQ. Deletions cut 6 bases from V and 4 bases from J, with 14 bases between. This CDR3 is CASRPTGGADTQYF. In DNA, the CDR3 is TGTGCCAGCAGGCCTACAGGGGGGGCAGATACGCAGTATTTT.

The V and J genes are TRBV12-2 and TRBJ1-2; TRBD1, the table's D call, was not compared with the DNA. TRBV12-2 is a pseudogene. This CDR3 is built from 15 residues. CDR3 protein: CASRLGGPCNYGYTF. CDR3 sequence (DNA): TGTGCAAGTCGCTTAGGGGGCCCATGTAACTATGGCTACACCTTC.

As to this clone: At one of its ends the junction is not consistent with the germline gene, which may arise from a read error. Other DNA sequences in this sample translate to the same CDR3. The rearrangement uses TRBV14 and TRBJ1-2; weak D call: TRBD1 (5 bases). Germline V gives CDR1 SGHDN, CDR2 FVKESK. This CDR3 is 14 amino acids long. CDR3 in amino acids: CASSHPEGKAGYTF. The CDR3 DNA sequence: TGCGCCAGCAGCCACCCCGAGGGGAAAGCTGGCTACACCTTC. The variable domain in full, with the rest retrieved from reference TRBV14 and TRBJ1-2, is EAGVTQFPSHSVIEKGQTVTLRCDPISGHDNLYWYRRVMGKEIKFLLHFVKESKQDESGMPNNRFLAERTGGTYSTLKVQPAELEDSGVYFCASSHPEGKAGYTFGSGTRLTVV.

This clone was observed a few times. The chain links TRBV4-1 to TRBJ2-3; D may match TRBD1 or TRBD2 (5 bases each). V dropped 0 bases and J dropped 5 bases, with 15 bases sitting between them. The CDR3 totals 16 residues. Per the germline V gene, CDR1 is MGHRA and CDR2 is YSYEKL. The CDR3 DNA reads TGCGCCAGCAGCCAAGATGGAACTAGAGGGGAAGATACGCAGTATTTT. Its translation is CASSQDGTRGEDTQYF.

In its sample, this clone was seen once. This chain connects TRBV6-5 to TRBJ1-2, with 8 positions matching TRBD1. Unmatched junction bases numbered 7, after V lost 8 bases and J lost 8 bases. In germline, CDR1 is MNHEY, CDR2 SVGAGI. The CDR3 is 12 amino acids. The CDR3 is CASCGTGMGYTF. The CDR3 DNA sequence: TGTGCCAGCTGCGGGACAGGCATGGGCTACACCTTC.

J is TRBJ2-1 and V is TRBV27, with 7 bases matching TRBD2. Germline CDR1 MNHEY, CDR2 SMNVEV (reference sequence). The CDR3 consists of 15 residues. The V segment lost 3 bases and the J segment 6 bases; nucleotides outside the gene matches: 8. The CDR3 protein is CASSFDGLAANEQFF. CDR3 nucleotides: TGTGCCAGCAGTTTCGACGGGCTAGCGGCCAATGAGCAGTTCTTC.

The CDR3 loop reads CSVEGSSYEQYF. The CDR3 DNA reads TGCAGCGTTGAGGGCAGCTCCTACGAGCAGTACTTC. The J gene is TRBJ2-7, the V gene TRBV29-1; D is unclear. This CDR3 region has 12 residues. Between the trimmed V and J ends, which lost 3 bases and 0 bases, there was a span of 6 bases. Germline V gene sequence: CDR1 SQVTM, CDR2 ANQGSEA.

The chain recombines TRBV5-1 with TRBJ2-7; 12 nucleotides align to TRBD2. The CDR3 length is 15 residues. Germline-derived CDR1 and CDR2 are SGHRS and YFSETQ. V trimming: 4 bases; J trimming: 5 bases; junction bases outside the gene matches: 7. In nucleotides, the CDR3 is TGCGCCAGCAGCAAGACTAGCGGGAGTAGCGACGAGCAGTACTTC. Encoded protein: CASSKTSGSSDEQYF.